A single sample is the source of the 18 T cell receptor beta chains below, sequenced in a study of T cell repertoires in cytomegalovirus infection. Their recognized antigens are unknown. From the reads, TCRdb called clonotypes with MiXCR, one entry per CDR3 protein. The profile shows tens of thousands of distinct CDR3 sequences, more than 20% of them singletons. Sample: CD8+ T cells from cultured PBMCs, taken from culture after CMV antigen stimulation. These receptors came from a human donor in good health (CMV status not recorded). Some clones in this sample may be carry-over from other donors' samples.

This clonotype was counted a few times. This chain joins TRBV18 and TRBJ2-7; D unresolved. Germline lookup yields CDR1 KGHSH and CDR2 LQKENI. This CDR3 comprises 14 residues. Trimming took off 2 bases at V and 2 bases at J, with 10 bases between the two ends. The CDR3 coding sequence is TGTGCCAGCTCACCAAGGGATTCCCCCTACGAGCAGTACTTC. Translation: CASSPRDSPYEQYF.

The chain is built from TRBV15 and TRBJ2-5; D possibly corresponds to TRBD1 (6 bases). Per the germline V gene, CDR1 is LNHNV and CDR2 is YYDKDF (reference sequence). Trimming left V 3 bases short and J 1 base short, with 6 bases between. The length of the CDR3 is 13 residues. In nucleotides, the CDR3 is TGTGCCACCAGCAGGGACAGCCAAGAGACCCAGTACTTC. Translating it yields CATSRDSQETQYF.

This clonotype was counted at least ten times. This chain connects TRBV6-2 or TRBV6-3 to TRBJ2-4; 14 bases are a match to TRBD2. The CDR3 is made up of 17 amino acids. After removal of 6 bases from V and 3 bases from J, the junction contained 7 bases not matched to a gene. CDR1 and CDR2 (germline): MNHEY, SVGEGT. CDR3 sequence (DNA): TGTGCCAGCAGAAGACTAGCGGGAGGGCCAGACAAAAACATTCAGTACTTC. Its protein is CASRRLAGGPDKNIQYF.

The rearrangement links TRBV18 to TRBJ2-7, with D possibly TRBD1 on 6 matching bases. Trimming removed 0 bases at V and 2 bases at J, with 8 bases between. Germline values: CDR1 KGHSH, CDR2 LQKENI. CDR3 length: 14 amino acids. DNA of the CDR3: TGTGCCAGCTCACCACCGAACAGGGCCTACGAGCAGTACTTC. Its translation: CASSPPNRAYEQYF.

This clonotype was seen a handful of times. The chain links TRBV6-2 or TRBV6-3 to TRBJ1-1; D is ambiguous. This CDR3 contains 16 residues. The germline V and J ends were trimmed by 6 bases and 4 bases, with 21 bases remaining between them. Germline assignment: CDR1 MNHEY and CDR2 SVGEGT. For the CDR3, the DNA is TGTGCCAGCAGCTCCCCCCCTTTTTCCTTGGGCACTGAAGCTTTCTTT. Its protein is CASSSPPFSLGTEAFF.

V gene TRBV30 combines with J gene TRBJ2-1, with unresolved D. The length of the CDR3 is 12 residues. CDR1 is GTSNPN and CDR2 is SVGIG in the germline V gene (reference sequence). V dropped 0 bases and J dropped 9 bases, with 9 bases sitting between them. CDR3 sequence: CAWSVYGSEQFF. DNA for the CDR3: TGTGCCTGGAGTGTATACGGTAGTGAGCAGTTCTTC.

Written as DNA, the CDR3 is TGTGCCAGCAGCCCAGGACAGGGGGTGAACACTGAAGCTTTCTTT. As protein: CASSPGQGVNTEAFF. The chain recombines TRBV11-1 with TRBJ1-1, with 10 bases that match TRBD1. Looked up from germline, CDR1 is SGHAT and CDR2 is FQDESV (reference sequence). The CDR3 totals 15 residues. V trimming: 5 bases; J trimming: 0 bases; junction bases outside the gene matches: 3.

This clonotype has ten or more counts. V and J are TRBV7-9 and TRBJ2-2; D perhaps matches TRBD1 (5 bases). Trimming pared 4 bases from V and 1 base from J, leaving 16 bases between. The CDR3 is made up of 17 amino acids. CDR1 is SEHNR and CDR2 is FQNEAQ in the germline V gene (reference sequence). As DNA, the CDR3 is TGTGCCAGCAGCTCCCTGAGAGGTCAGGGGAACACCGGGGAGCTGTTTTTT. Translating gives CASSSLRGQGNTGELFF.

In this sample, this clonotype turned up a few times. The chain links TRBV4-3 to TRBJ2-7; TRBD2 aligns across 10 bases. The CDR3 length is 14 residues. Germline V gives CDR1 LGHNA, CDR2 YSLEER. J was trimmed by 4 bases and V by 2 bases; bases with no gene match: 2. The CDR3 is CASSQKREGYEQYF. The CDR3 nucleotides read TGCGCCAGCAGCCAAAAGCGGGAGGGGTACGAGCAGTACTTC.

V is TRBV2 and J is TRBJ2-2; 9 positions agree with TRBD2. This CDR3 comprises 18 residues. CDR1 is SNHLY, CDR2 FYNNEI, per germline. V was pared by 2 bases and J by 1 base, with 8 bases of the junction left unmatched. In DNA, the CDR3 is TGTGCCAGCAGTGAACCGATATTAGCGGGAGTGAACACCGGGGAGCTGTTTTTT. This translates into CASSEPILAGVNTGELFF.

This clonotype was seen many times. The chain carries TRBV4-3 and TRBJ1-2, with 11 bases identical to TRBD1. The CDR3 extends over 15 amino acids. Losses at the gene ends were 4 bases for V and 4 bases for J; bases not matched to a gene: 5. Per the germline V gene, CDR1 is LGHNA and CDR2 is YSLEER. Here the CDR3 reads CASSLGTGGSYGYTF. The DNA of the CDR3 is TGCGCCAGCAGCCTCGGGACAGGGGGTAGCTATGGCTACACCTTC.

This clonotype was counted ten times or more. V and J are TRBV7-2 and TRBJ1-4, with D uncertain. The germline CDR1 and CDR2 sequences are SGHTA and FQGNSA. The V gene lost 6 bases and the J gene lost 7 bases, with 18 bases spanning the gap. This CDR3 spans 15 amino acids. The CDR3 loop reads CASRSDGRAGEKLFF. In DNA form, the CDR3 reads TGTGCCAGCAGATCGGATGGGAGAGCGGGTGAAAAACTGTTTTTT.

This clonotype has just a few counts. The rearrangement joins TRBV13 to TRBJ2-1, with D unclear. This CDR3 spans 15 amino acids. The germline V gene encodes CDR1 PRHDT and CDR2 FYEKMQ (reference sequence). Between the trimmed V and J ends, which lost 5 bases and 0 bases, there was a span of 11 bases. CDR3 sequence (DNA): TGTGCCAGCAGCCCCAAAGAGAGCTCCTACAATGAGCAGTTCTTC. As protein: CASSPKESSYNEQFF. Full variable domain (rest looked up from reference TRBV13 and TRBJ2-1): AAGVIQSPRHLIKEKRETATLKCYPIPRHDTVYWYQQGPGQDPQFLISFYEKMQSDKGSIPDRFSAQQFSDYHSELNMSSLELGDSALYFCASSPKESSYNEQFFGPGTRLTVL.

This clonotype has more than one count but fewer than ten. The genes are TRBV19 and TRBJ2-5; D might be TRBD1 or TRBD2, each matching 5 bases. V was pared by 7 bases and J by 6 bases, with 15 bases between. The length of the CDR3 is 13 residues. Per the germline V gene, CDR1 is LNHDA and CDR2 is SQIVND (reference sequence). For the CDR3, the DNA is TGTGCCAGTACTATCGGTCCGGGACAGACCCAGTACTTC. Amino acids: CASTIGPGQTQYF.

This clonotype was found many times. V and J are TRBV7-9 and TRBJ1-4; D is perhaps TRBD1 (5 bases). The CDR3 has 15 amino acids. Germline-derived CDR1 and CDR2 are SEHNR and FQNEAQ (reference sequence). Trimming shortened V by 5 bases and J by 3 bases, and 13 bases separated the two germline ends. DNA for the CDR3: TGTGCCAGCAGCCCACCGGGACGCCCTAATGAAAAACTGTTTTTT. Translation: CASSPPGRPNEKLFF.

Here the CDR3 DNA reads TGTGCCAGCCTCATAACACCGGACTTACGACCCGGGGAGCTGTTTTTT. It translates to CASLITPDLRPGELFF. J is TRBJ2-2 and V is TRBV2; the D gene is possibly TRBD2 (5 bases). Per germline, CDR1 SNHLY and CDR2 FYNNEI. V dropped 8 bases and J dropped 6 bases, with 22 bases sitting between them. The CDR3 has 16 amino acids.

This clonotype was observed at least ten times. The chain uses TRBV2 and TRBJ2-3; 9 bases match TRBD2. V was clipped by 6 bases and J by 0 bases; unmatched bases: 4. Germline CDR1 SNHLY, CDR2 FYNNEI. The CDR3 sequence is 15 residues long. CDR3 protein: CASSAGTSSTDTQYF. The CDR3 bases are TGTGCCAGCAGCGCCGGGACTAGCAGCACAGATACGCAGTATTTT.

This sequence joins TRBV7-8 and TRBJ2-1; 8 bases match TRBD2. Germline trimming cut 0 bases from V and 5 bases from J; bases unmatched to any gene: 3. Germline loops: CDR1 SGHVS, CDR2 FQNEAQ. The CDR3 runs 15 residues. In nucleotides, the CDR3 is TGTGCCAGCAGCTTAGCCCTAGCGGGTGACAATGAGCAGTTCTTC. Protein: CASSLALAGDNEQFF.